This T cell receptor (beta chain) was recovered during a study of T cell responses to AZD1222 COVID-19 vaccine. Findings and caveats of the study: The study found vaccine-associated CD4 TCRs spanning spike, dominant at 160-218 and 743-854. The repertoires were collected only after the peak T cell response.

TCRdb's table, derived via immunoSEQ multiplex PCR, lists solely in-frame clones and lacks some. The data hold around 110,000 clones, with around 90% observed a single time. Concerning this clone itself: No antigen is known for it. Other DNA sequences from this sample encode an identical CDR3 as well.

V lost 4 bases to trimming and J lost 0 bases, with 9 bases between them. The CDR3 covers 14 residues. CDR1 is SGHRS and CDR2 is YFSETQ in the germline V gene. This sample comprised peripheral blood, obtained 28 days after the second AZD1222 dose. The receptor was derived from an adult who received the AZD1222 COVID-19 vaccine. The V call is TRBV5-1, the J call TRBJ2-3; the D gene is possibly TRBD2 (6 bases). The chain's CDR3 is CASSQTSSTDTQYF. The DNA of the CDR3 is TGCGCCAGCAGCCAGACTAGTAGCACAGATACGCAGTATTTT.